The next 21 T cell receptor beta chains were all read from a single sample in a study of blood T cells in healthy people across ages. The second PCR ran about 6 to 12 cycles with a sample-barcoded 5' primer and J-beta primers. In TCRdb, the 5' RACE reads were re-called with MiXCR into one record per CDR3 protein. This table holds 550,000 to 600,000 distinct CDR3 sequences, 25% to 30% found once. Sequenced input: blood. These receptors originate from a woman in her sixties or seventies in good health.

In this sample, this clonotype turned up a few times. The chain carries TRBV25-1 and TRBJ1-4; 9 bases are a match to TRBD1. In germline, CDR1 is MGHDK, CDR2 SYGVNS. The V and J ends lost 6 bases and 9 bases, in that order; junction bases with no gene match: 17. This CDR3 has 17 amino acids. The CDR3 DNA reads TGTGCCAGCAGCGGAATTCCGGGACAGGGTTTCTTCCAAAAACTGTTTTTT. It encodes CASSGIPGQGFFQKLFF. The full variable domain, with the rest looked up from reference TRBV25-1 and TRBJ1-4, is EADIYQTPRYLVIGTGKKITLECSQTMGHDKMYWYQQDPGMELHLIHYSYGVNSTEKGDLSSESTVSRIRTEHFPLTLESARPSHTSQYLCASSGIPGQGFFQKLFFGSGTQLSVL.

The V call is TRBV11-2, the J call TRBJ1-1; D is undetermined. There are 14 residues in the CDR3. From germline, CDR1 is SGHAT and CDR2 FQNNGV. Deletions cut 7 bases from V and 2 bases from J, with 14 bases between. This chain's CDR3 is CASTMERINTEAFF. The CDR3, as DNA: TGTGCCAGCACCATGGAAAGGATTAACACTGAAGCTTTCTTT. Complete variable domain (other parts from reference TRBV11-2 and TRBJ1-1): EAGVAQSPRYKIIEKRQSVAFWCNPISGHATLYWYQQILGQGPKLLIQFQNNGVVDDSQLPKDRFSAERLKGVDSTLKIQPAKLEDSAVYLCASTMERINTEAFFGQGTRLTVV.

There are a few counts of this clonotype. The chain joins TRBV4-2 to TRBJ2-3; 7 nucleotides match TRBD2. V was pared by 0 bases and J by 2 bases, with 8 bases of the junction left unmatched. The germline V gene encodes CDR1 LGHNA and CDR2 YNFKEQ. This CDR3 comprises 17 residues. The chain's CDR3 is CASSQDIGGFATDTQYF. The CDR3, as DNA: TGTGCCAGCAGCCAAGATATCGGGGGGTTCGCCACAGATACGCAGTATTTT.

V gene TRBV7-8 combines with J gene TRBJ2-7; D perhaps matches TRBD2 (6 bases). The CDR3 extends over 11 amino acids. Looked up from germline, CDR1 is SGHVS and CDR2 is FQNEAQ. Trimming pared 5 bases from V and 5 bases from J, leaving 7 bases between. In DNA form, the CDR3 reads TGTGCCAGCAGCGGGGGGAACGAGCAGTACTTC. This codes for CASSGGNEQYF.

This clonotype was detected a few times. This sequence joins TRBV7-2 and TRBJ1-6; D is uncertain. Germline V CDR1 and CDR2: SGHTA, FQGNSA. This CDR3 contains 15 residues. Trimming removed 1 base from V and 5 bases from J, with 9 bases in between. As DNA, the CDR3 is TGTGCCAGCAGCTTAGTTTGGGGTGATAATTCACCCCTCCACTTT. Protein: CASSLVWGDNSPLHF.

V usage is TRBV4-3 and J usage is TRBJ2-7, with D unresolved. The CDR3 spans 14 residues. CDR1 LGHNA and CDR2 YSLEER come from the germline V gene. Between the trimmed V and J ends, which lost 4 bases and 2 bases, there was a span of 12 bases. The CDR3 nucleotides read TGCGCCAGCAGCCTACCACAGCCGACCTACGAGCAGTACTTC. The encoded protein is CASSLPQPTYEQYF.

The sample holds a few counts of this clonotype. The V call is TRBV20-1, the J call TRBJ2-3; D gene ambiguous. The V gene lost 5 bases and the J gene lost 2 bases, with 14 bases spanning the gap. CDR3 length: 14 residues. The germline gives CDR1 DFQATT, CDR2 SNEGSKA (reference sequence). The CDR3 protein is CSAARLASTDTQYF. CDR3 bases: TGCAGTGCTGCCCGACTCGCCTCCACAGATACGCAGTATTTT.

The J gene is TRBJ2-6, the V gene TRBV28; a possible D gene is TRBD1 (5 bases). The CDR3 spans 19 residues. The germline V gene encodes CDR1 MDHEN and CDR2 SYDVKM. V lost 6 bases, J lost 1 base, and 22 bases lay in between. The CDR3 nucleotides read TGTGCCAGCAGCCAACAGGCTAAGTGGACGTTTTCTGGGGCCAACGTCCTGACTTTC. Protein: CASSQQAKWTFSGANVLTF.

This clonotype was observed a single time. The V call is TRBV4-3, the J call TRBJ1-6; weak D call: TRBD1 (5 bases). V was clipped by 0 bases and J by 4 bases, with 10 bases between them. Germline CDR1 reads LGHNA; CDR2 reads YSLEER. This CDR3 region has 16 residues. In nucleotides, the CDR3 is TGCGCCAGCAGCCAAGATCGGGGGTCGTATAATTCACCCCTCCACTTT. Translated: CASSQDRGSYNSPLHF.

The chain is built from TRBV7-2 and TRBJ2-5; D perhaps matches TRBD2 (6 bases). The J call is uncertain, as TRBJ2-1 better fits the DNA end. This CDR3 is built from 17 residues. Germline V gene data show CDR1 as SGHTA and CDR2 as FQGNSA. This chain's CDR3 is CASSLAGTGTYGNEQFF. The CDR3 coding sequence is TGTGCCAGCAGCTTAGCTGGGACCGGGACTTACGGCAATGAGCAGTTCTTC.

This clonotype has only a few counts. The chain couples TRBV20-1 to TRBJ1-4; D not certain. CDR3 size: 11 residues. Deletions cut 3 bases from V and 8 bases from J, with 7 bases between. The germline V gene has CDR1 DFQATT and CDR2 SNEGSKA (reference sequence). The CDR3 DNA reads as TGCAGTGCTAGTCAGGCGGAAAAACTGTTTTTT. This gives the protein CSASQAEKLFF.

The genes are TRBV6-5 and TRBJ2-7; perhaps TRBD1 as D (6 bases). V was shortened by 7 bases and J by 5 bases, with 18 bases between the two germline ends. Germline V gene lookup returns CDR1 MNHEY and CDR2 SVGAGI. CDR3 length equals 14 residues. CDR3 loop: CASNRGQGLHEQYF. As DNA, the CDR3 is TGTGCCAGCAACCGGGGCCAGGGGTTACACGAGCAGTACTTC.

J is TRBJ2-3 and V is TRBV9; D gene ambiguous. The CDR3 loop spans 15 amino acids. In germline, CDR1 is SGDLS, CDR2 YYNGEE. Between the trimmed V and J ends, which lost 0 bases and 0 bases, there was a span of 8 bases. DNA for the CDR3: TGTGCCAGCAGCGTAGGGGTACCTAGCACAGATACGCAGTATTTT. This encodes CASSVGVPSTDTQYF.

There are a few counts of this clonotype. The chain combines TRBV20-1 with TRBJ2-3; D gene unclear. The CDR3 has 12 amino acids. Looked up from germline, CDR1 is DFQATT and CDR2 is SNEGSKA (reference sequence). V was cut by 0 bases and J by 6 bases, with 7 bases left in between. CDR3 DNA sequence: TGCAGTGCTAGAGACATGGTCGATACGCAGTATTTT. This sequence encodes CSARDMVDTQYF.

The CDR3 protein is CASREFGGGRRFF. CDR3 DNA: TGTGCCAGCCGGGAGTTTGGCGGGGGAAGGAGGTTCTTC. The chain has TRBV7-2 and TRBJ2-1; TRBD2 agrees at 7 bases. CDR1 is SGHTA, CDR2 FQGNSA, per germline. Trimming cost V 8 bases and J 15 bases; bases outside gene matches: 16. The CDR3 has 13 amino acids.

The V gene is TRBV20-1, the J gene TRBJ1-2; TRBD1 aligns across 7 bases. V was pared by 6 bases and J by 8 bases, with 15 bases of the junction left unmatched. Per the germline V gene, CDR1 is DFQATT and CDR2 is SNEGSKA (reference sequence). The CDR3 covers 14 residues. CDR3: CSALRQGVNSGYTF. In nucleotides, the CDR3 is TGCAGTGCATTAAGACAGGGTGTAAATTCGGGCTACACCTTC.

This clonotype has a handful of counts. This chain links TRBV4-3 with TRBJ1-4, with D possibly TRBD1 on 6 matching bases. The CDR3 is 16 residues long. CDR1 LGHNA and CDR2 YSLEER come from the germline V gene. Trimming removed 0 bases from V and 6 bases from J, with 14 bases in between. CDR3 loop: CASSQDWGARYEKLFF. The CDR3 DNA is TGCGCCAGCAGCCAAGATTGGGGGGCTCGATATGAAAAACTGTTTTTT.

This clonotype was observed a handful of times. The chain employs TRBV4-3 and TRBJ1-1; TRBD1 might be the D (5 bases). Trimming removed 6 bases from V and 1 base from J, with 12 bases in between. In germline, CDR1 is LGHNA, CDR2 YSLEER. The CDR3 runs to 14 residues. CDR3 protein: CASRDKRGNTEAFF. The CDR3 DNA reads as TGCGCCAGCAGAGATAAAAGGGGGAACACTGAAGCTTTCTTT.

V usage is TRBV14 and J usage is TRBJ2-1; 13 bases match TRBD2. This CDR3 region has 20 residues. Germline V gene data show CDR1 as SGHDN and CDR2 as FVKESK. Trimming cost V 4 bases and J 0 bases; bases outside gene matches: 12. The CDR3 here is CASSPTRGLAGPSSYNEQFF. As DNA, the CDR3 is TGTGCCAGCAGCCCTACACGGGGACTAGCGGGGCCCAGCTCCTACAATGAGCAGTTCTTC.

This clonotype has more than one count but fewer than ten. V and J are TRBV29-1 and TRBJ1-5, with 9 nucleotides matching TRBD1. With V trimmed by 4 bases and J by 10 bases, 11 bases remained unmatched. The length of the CDR3 is 14 residues. Germline-derived CDR1 and CDR2 are SQVTM and ANQGSEA. Here the CDR3 reads CSVGQTGGVEPQHF. CDR3 coding DNA: TGCAGCGTTGGACAGACAGGGGGTGTGGAACCCCAGCATTTT.

This clonotype has a handful of counts. This chain joins TRBV5-1 and TRBJ2-3; no clear D gene. V was trimmed by 2 bases and J by 4 bases, leaving 17 bases between them. Germline lookup yields CDR1 SGHRS and CDR2 YFSETQ. This CDR3 comprises 16 residues. The CDR3 DNA reads as TGCGCCAGCAGCTTACGAAACGACGCGCGGTCAGATACGCAGTATTTT. It is translated as CASSLRNDARSDTQYF. The full variable domain, with the rest looked up from reference TRBV5-1 and TRBJ2-3, is KAGVTQTPRYLIKTRGQQVTLSCSPISGHRSVSWYQQTPGQGLQFLFEYFSETQRNKGNFPGRFSGRQFSNSRSEMNVSTLELGDSALYLCASSLRNDARSDTQYFGPGTRLTVL.